The next 9 T cell receptor beta chains were all read from a single sample in a study of CD4 T cells in relation to SARS-CoV-2 and coronaviruses. Before the COVID-19 pandemic, during about 2011-2019, CD4+ T cells were taken from unexposed donors. The cells were cultured for under 13 days before CD4+ T cells were isolated. Here immunoSEQ multiplex PCR was the method, and the copy in TCRdb shows in-frame clones only, minus some. The data show about 26,000 clones, with about 70% seen just once and about 10% held by the top ten. Their target antigens are unknown. The sequencing sample was made of CD4+ T cells from PBMCs, cultured in vitro. Source of these receptors: a human donor in good health.

This clone was detected only a few times. The chain has TRBV11-2 and TRBJ2-7, with TRBD1 as a possible D gene (6 bases). Trimming removed 1 base at V and 3 bases at J, with 13 bases between. The CDR3 runs 15 residues. Germline V gene sequence: CDR1 SGHAT, CDR2 FQNNGV. The CDR3 loop is CASSLAVTGSYEQYF. The CDR3 DNA reads as TGTGCCAGCAGCTTAGCAGTAACAGGGAGCTACGAGCAGTACTTC.

The chain combines TRBV11-3 with TRBJ2-5; D is perhaps TRBD2 (7 bases). The CDR3 is 17 amino acids. Germline V gene sequence: CDR1 SGHNT, CDR2 YENEEA. V dropped 1 base and J dropped 1 base, with 16 bases sitting between them. The CDR3 coding sequence is TGTGCCAGCAGCTTAGGGCTCTGGGGGGGCGTCCAAGAGACCCAGTACTTC. Its translation: CASSLGLWGGVQETQYF.

V is TRBV19 and J is TRBJ1-6; D possibly corresponds to TRBD1 (6 bases). This CDR3 region has 13 residues. Germline CDR1 and CDR2: LNHDA and SQIVND (reference sequence). V shed 4 bases and J shed 10 bases, with 11 bases lying between them. The CDR3, as DNA: TGTGCCAGTAGTAACTGGGACAACTCACCCCTCCACTTT. Protein product: CASSNWDNSPLHF. Supplemented by reference TRBV19 and TRBJ1-6, the full variable domain reads DGGITQSPKYLFRKEGQNVTLSCEQNLNHDAMYWYRQDPGQGLRLIYYSQIVNDFQKGDIAEGYSVSREKKESFPLTVTSAQKNPTAFYLCASSNWDNSPLHFGNGTRLTVT.

This clone was picked up one time. This rearrangement joins TRBV5-1 to TRBJ2-7; 9 nucleotides agree with TRBD1. The CDR3 covers 15 residues. Germline lookup yields CDR1 SGHRS and CDR2 YFSETQ. The V segment lost 0 bases and the J segment 4 bases; nucleotides outside the gene matches: 5. CDR3 amino acids: CASSLAGTGSYEQYF. As DNA, the CDR3 is TGCGCCAGCAGCTTGGCCGGGACAGGGAGTTACGAGCAGTACTTC.

This clone was recorded once. The junction and the germline gene differ at one end; a read error may be behind it. This sequence joins TRBV6-4 and TRBJ2-4, with 9 bases lining up with TRBD2. Germline CDR1 is MRHNA and CDR2 is SNTAGT. The CDR3 consists of 14 residues. As DNA, the CDR3 is TGTGCCAGCAGTGATGTCCCAGCGGGGGGCCCCACGAACTTC. Translation gives CASSDVPAGGPTNF.

The chain uses TRBV20-1 and TRBJ2-5; 7 bases align to TRBD2. The CDR3 runs 15 residues. Germline CDR1 reads DFQATT; CDR2 reads SNEGSKA (reference sequence). Unmatched junction bases numbered 7, after V lost 3 bases and J lost 0 bases. For the CDR3, the DNA is TGCAGTGCTAGTATTGGCGGGAGAAACCAAGAGACCCAGTACTTC. It yields the protein CSASIGGRNQETQYF.

The chain couples TRBV7-9 to TRBJ1-1; TRBD1 is a possible D gene (6 bases). V lost 10 bases and J 6 bases, leaving 15 bases between the germline ends. Germline V gene lookup returns CDR1 SEHNR and CDR2 FQNEAQ (reference sequence). The CDR3 contains 12 residues. The CDR3, as DNA: TGTGCCACCCTAAGGGGGGGTTCTGAAGCTTTCTTT. Translated, it gives CATLRGGSEAFF.

This clone was counted a single time. The V and J genes are TRBV7-2 and TRBJ2-5, with 9 bases that match TRBD2. This CDR3 contains 15 residues. After removal of 7 bases from V and 5 bases from J, the junction contained 11 bases not matched to a gene. CDR1 and CDR2 from the germline V gene are SGHTA and FQGNSA. The CDR3: CASTPAGGVLETQYF. CDR3 nucleotide sequence: TGTGCCAGCACCCCGGCGGGAGGGGTGCTGGAGACCCAGTACTTC.

For the CDR3, the DNA is TGTGCCATCAGTGATTTAGTGGGGAGCTCCTACGAGCAGTACTTC. This sequence encodes CAISDLVGSSYEQYF. J is TRBJ2-7 and V is TRBV10-3; TRBD2 might be the D (5 bases). CDR1 ENHRY and CDR2 SYGVKD come from the germline V gene. Trimming removed 3 bases from V and 0 bases from J, with 12 bases in between. The CDR3 covers 15 residues.